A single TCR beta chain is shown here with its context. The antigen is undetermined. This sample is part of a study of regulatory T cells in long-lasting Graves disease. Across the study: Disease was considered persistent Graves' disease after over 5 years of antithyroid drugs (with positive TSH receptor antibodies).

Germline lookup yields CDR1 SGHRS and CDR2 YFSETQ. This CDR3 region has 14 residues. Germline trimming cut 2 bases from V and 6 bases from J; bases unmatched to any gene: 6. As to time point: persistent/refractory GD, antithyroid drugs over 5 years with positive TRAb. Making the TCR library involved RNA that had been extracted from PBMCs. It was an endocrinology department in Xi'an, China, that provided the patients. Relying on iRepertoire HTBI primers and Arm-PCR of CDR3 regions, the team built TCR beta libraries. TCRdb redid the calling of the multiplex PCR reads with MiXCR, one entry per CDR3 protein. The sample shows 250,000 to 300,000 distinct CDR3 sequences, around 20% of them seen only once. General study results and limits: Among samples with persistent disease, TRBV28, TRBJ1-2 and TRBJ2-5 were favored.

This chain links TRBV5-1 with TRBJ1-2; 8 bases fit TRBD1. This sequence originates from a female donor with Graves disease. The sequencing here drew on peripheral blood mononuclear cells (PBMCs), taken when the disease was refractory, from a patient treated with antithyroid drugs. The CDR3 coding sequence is TGCGCCAGCAGCTTAGACAGGGGTCGTGATGGCTACACCTTC. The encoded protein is CASSLDRGRDGYTF. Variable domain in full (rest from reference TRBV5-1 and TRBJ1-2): KAGVTQTPRYLIKTRGQQVTLSCSPISGHRSVSWYQQTPGQGLQFLFEYFSETQRNKGNFPGRFSGRQFSNSRSEMNVSTLELGDSALYLCASSLDRGRDGYTFGSGTRLTVV.